Below are 23 T cell receptor beta chains sequenced from a single sample in a study of cytomegalovirus exposure and HLA in healthy donors. Primers included in the PCR were 60 Vbeta and 13 Jbeta primers. Measured with immunoSEQ multiplex PCR; TCRdb has only the in-frame clones, and not every one. Of about 160,000 clones listed, around 74% are singletons. Sequencing was performed on PBMCs. The receptors were sampled from a man between 50 and 59 years old in good health and CMV-seropositive.

This chain uses TRBV12-5 with TRBJ2-5; D not certain. This CDR3 has 15 residues. With 3 bases removed from V and 3 bases from J, the gap between germline ends came to 14 bases. Looked up from germline, CDR1 is LGHNT and CDR2 is FRNRAP. The CDR3 sequence: CASGFPVSLEETQYF. The CDR3 bases are TGTGCTAGTGGTTTCCCGGTAAGTTTGGAAGAGACCCAGTACTTC.

V and J are TRBV5-4 and TRBJ2-5, with D hard to call. The CDR3 sequence is 11 residues long. V was cut by 3 bases and J by 3 bases, with 3 bases left in between. CDR1 is SGHNT and CDR2 is YYREEE in the germline V gene (reference sequence). The CDR3 DNA is TGTGCCAGCAGCTATAAAGAGACCCAGTACTTC. It specifies CASSYKETQYF.

The chain employs TRBV5-4 and TRBJ1-3; tentatively, D is TRBD1 (6 bases). This CDR3 comprises 15 residues. CDR1 and CDR2 (germline): SGHNT, YYREEE (reference sequence). The ends were cut back, 4 bases at V and 5 bases at J, with 16 bases in the middle. The CDR3 region has the DNA TGTGCCAGCAGCCCCGGGACATCGGCCCGAAACACCATATATTTT. Translated: CASSPGTSARNTIYF.

V and J are TRBV6-5 and TRBJ2-7; the match to TRBD2 covers 11 bases. The V and J ends lost 5 bases and 6 bases, in that order; junction bases with no gene match: 6. This CDR3 is built from 14 residues. Germline-derived CDR1 and CDR2 are MNHEY and SVGAGI. CDR3 in amino acids: CASSVVAGGAEQYF. The CDR3 coding sequence is TGTGCCAGCAGTGTCGTAGCGGGAGGGGCCGAGCAGTACTTC.

The chain is built from TRBV11-2 and TRBJ1-3, with 10 bases fitting TRBD1. Per the germline V gene, CDR1 is SGHAT and CDR2 is FQNNGV. The J segment lost 7 bases and the V segment lost 6 bases, leaving 9 bases of the junction unmatched. This CDR3 contains 15 residues. CDR3 nucleotides: TGTGCCAGCAGTCCGTTAACGGGACAGGGGAACACCATATATTTT. Translation: CASSPLTGQGNTIYF.

This clone was picked up a small number of times. The V call is TRBV19, the J call TRBJ1-3; D not certain. This CDR3 has 12 amino acids. Trimming shortened V by 8 bases and J by 8 bases, and 13 bases separated the two germline ends. Germline CDR1 is LNHDA and CDR2 is SQIVND (reference sequence). CDR3 coding DNA: TGTGCCAGTTCATCCAGATCCGACACCATATATTTT. Translating gives CASSSRSDTIYF.

This chain connects TRBV28 to TRBJ2-1; 8 bases are shared with TRBD2. The CDR3 covers 16 residues. V was pared by 6 bases and J by 4 bases, with 11 bases of the junction left unmatched. Germline V gene data show CDR1 as MDHEN and CDR2 as SYDVKM. For the CDR3, the DNA is TGTGCCAGCAGAAAAAGAGCGGGAGCGAGGTACAATGAGCAGTTCTTC. Translation gives CASRKRAGARYNEQFF.

This chain links TRBV28 with TRBJ2-1; TRBD2 matches at 10 bases. The germline V gene encodes CDR1 MDHEN and CDR2 SYDVKM. V lost 6 bases and J lost 1; bases outside the gene matches: 15. The CDR3 is made up of 19 amino acids. The CDR3 reads CASSKVDLIAGGSYNEQFF. CDR3 nucleotide sequence: TGTGCCAGCAGCAAGGTAGACTTAATAGCGGGAGGATCCTACAATGAGCAGTTCTTC.

The rearrangement joins TRBV9 to TRBJ2-5; a possible D gene is TRBD2 (6 bases). Near its end, the DNA agrees better with TRBJ2-7, so the J call may be wrong. The CDR3 loop spans 15 amino acids. CDR1 and CDR2 from the germline V gene are SGDLS and YYNGEE. The CDR3 spells CASSVDGRSSYEQYF. CDR3 bases: TGTGCCAGCAGCGTAGATGGGAGGAGCTCCTACGAGCAGTACTTC.

The rearrangement joins TRBV19 to TRBJ2-3, with TRBD2 identical over 9 bases. CDR3 length equals 15 residues. V was pared by 1 base and J by 3 bases, with 2 bases of the junction left unmatched. The V gene's germline CDR1 is LNHDA and CDR2 SQIVND (reference sequence). The CDR3 loop is CASSIGGRGTDTQYF. The CDR3 bases are TGTGCCAGTAGTATAGGCGGGAGGGGGACAGATACGCAGTATTTT.

The chain has TRBV6-1 and TRBJ1-1, with D perhaps TRBD1 (6 bases). The CDR3 extends over 15 amino acids. V was trimmed by 10 bases and J by 3 bases, leaving 21 bases between them. Germline V gene sequence: CDR1 MNHNS, CDR2 SASEGT. For the CDR3, the DNA is TGTGCCACGACGGGGAGGGGGGTCATGGACACTGAAGCTTTCTTT. Translated, it gives CATTGRGVMDTEAFF.

This rearrangement joins TRBV6-5 to TRBJ2-3, with TRBD2 matching 9 bases. This CDR3 contains 13 residues. Trimming cost V 5 bases and J 7 bases; bases outside gene matches: 4. Per germline, CDR1 MNHEY and CDR2 SVGAGI. CDR3 sequence (DNA): TGTGCCAGCAGTGCGGGGGGGACTAATACGCAGTATTTT. It codes for CASSAGGTNTQYF.

CDR3 bases: TGTGCCAGCAGTGAGAACCGGGATCGAGACCAAGAGACCCAGTACTTC. It encodes CASSENRDRDQETQYF. The V gene is TRBV6-1, the J gene TRBJ2-5, with D possibly being TRBD2 (5 bases). The V and J ends lost 3 bases and 0 bases respectively, with 14 bases between them. The CDR3 is 16 amino acids. From germline, CDR1 is MNHNS and CDR2 SASEGT.

In its sample, this clone was seen many times. This sequence joins TRBV7-9 and TRBJ2-5, with D maybe TRBD2 (5 bases). Trimming stripped 6 bases from V and 1 base from J, with 12 bases between. CDR3 length: 14 amino acids. Germline V gene sequence: CDR1 SEHNR, CDR2 FQNEAQ (reference sequence). For the CDR3, the DNA is TGTGCCAGCAGTACTAGGAGAGCCCAAGAGACCCAGTACTTC. It codes for CASSTRRAQETQYF.

This clone was seen a few times. The chain recombines TRBV11-2 with TRBJ2-7; possibly TRBD2 for D (6 bases). The CDR3 extends over 12 amino acids. V lost 8 bases and J 9 bases, leaving 17 bases between the germline ends. CDR1 is SGHAT and CDR2 is FQNNGV in the germline V gene. CDR3 region: CASGGAALVQYF. CDR3 sequence (DNA): TGTGCCAGCGGCGGGGCAGCTTTGGTGCAGTACTTC. Drawing the rest from reference TRBV11-2 and TRBJ2-7, the complete variable domain is EAGVAQSPRYKIIEKRQSVAFWCNPISGHATLYWYQQILGQGPKLLIQFQNNGVVDDSQLPKDRFSAERLKGVDSTLKIQPAKLEDSAVYLCASGGAALVQYFGPGTRLTVT.

This clone was found once. The chain combines TRBV6-1 with TRBJ2-7, with D tentatively TRBD1 (5 bases). Germline CDR1 reads MNHNS; CDR2 reads SASEGT. The V end was cut by 6 bases, the J end by 1 base, with 13 bases between. CDR3 size: 14 residues. In DNA form, the CDR3 reads TGTGCCAGCAGCACAAGGGGCTCATCCTACGAGCAGTACTTC. It yields the protein CASSTRGSSYEQYF.

The genes are TRBV28 and TRBJ2-4; D possibly corresponds to TRBD2 (5 bases). CDR3 length: 15 residues. Trimming removed 8 bases from V and 0 bases from J, with 14 bases in between. From germline, CDR1 is MDHEN and CDR2 SYDVKM. The CDR3 DNA is TGTGCCAGCTACACCCCGGGATTAGCCAAAAACATTCAGTACTTC. Its protein product is CASYTPGLAKNIQYF.

The chain combines TRBV19 with TRBJ1-4, with 7 bases identical to TRBD1. V was clipped by 4 bases and J by 5 bases; unmatched bases: 10. The CDR3 is made up of 16 amino acids. Germline lookup yields CDR1 LNHDA and CDR2 SQIVND (reference sequence). DNA of the CDR3: TGTGCCAGTAGTACGCTAGGACAGGCTACGAATGAAAAACTGTTTTTT. This codes for CASSTLGQATNEKLFF.

This rearrangement joins TRBV5-1 to TRBJ1-2, with 12 nucleotides matching TRBD1. Per germline, CDR1 SGHRS and CDR2 YFSETQ. V lost 4 bases and J lost 8; bases outside the gene matches: 9. There are 15 residues in the CDR3. The CDR3 sequence is CASSTNRDRGQGYTF. Here the CDR3 DNA reads TGCGCCAGCAGCACAAACCGGGACAGGGGGCAAGGCTACACCTTC. Filled out from reference TRBV5-1 and TRBJ1-2, the complete variable domain reads KAGVTQTPRYLIKTRGQQVTLSCSPISGHRSVSWYQQTPGQGLQFLFEYFSETQRNKGNFPGRFSGRQFSNSRSEMNVSTLELGDSALYLCASSTNRDRGQGYTFGSGTRLTVV.

This clone was observed a few times. This sequence joins TRBV23-1 and TRBJ1-2; 7 positions agree with TRBD1. TRBV23-1 qualifies as an ORF whose function is uncertain. Germline trimming cut 2 bases from V and 8 bases from J; bases unmatched to any gene: 11. This CDR3 has 15 amino acids. CDR3 nucleotide sequence: TGCGCCAGCAGTCAACCCGACAGGGTACGCAGGGGCTACACCTTC. Its translation: CASSQPDRVRRGYTF.

This clone was observed once. This chain connects TRBV30 to TRBJ2-3, with TRBD2 matching 8 bases. The CDR3 extends over 16 amino acids. Germline V lookup: CDR1 GTSNPN, CDR2 SVGIG (reference sequence). Germline trimming cut 1 base from V and 0 bases from J; bases unmatched to any gene: 6. CDR3 sequence (DNA): TGTGCCTGGAGTGACGGGGGGGCTGTTAGCACAGATACGCAGTATTTT. Amino acid sequence: CAWSDGGAVSTDTQYF.

The rearrangement joins TRBV15 to TRBJ2-7; 9 nucleotides align to TRBD2. The CDR3 totals 15 residues. The trim removed 0 bases at V and 6 bases at J, leaving 6 bases unmatched. Germline CDR1 and CDR2: LNHNV and YYDKDF (reference sequence). The CDR3 is CATSRDRGRVGEQYF. The CDR3, as DNA: TGTGCCACCAGCAGAGATCGCGGGAGGGTGGGCGAGCAGTACTTC.

This chain joins TRBV13 and TRBJ2-3; the D gene is possibly TRBD1 (6 bases). The CDR3 totals 13 residues. The V end lost 3 bases, the J end lost 6 bases, and 10 bases lay between the germline ends. Germline CDR1 is PRHDT and CDR2 is FYEKMQ (reference sequence). The CDR3 nucleotides are TGTGCCAGCAGCTTCAGGGGCGGGGATACGCAGTATTTT. Its protein is CASSFRGGDTQYF.